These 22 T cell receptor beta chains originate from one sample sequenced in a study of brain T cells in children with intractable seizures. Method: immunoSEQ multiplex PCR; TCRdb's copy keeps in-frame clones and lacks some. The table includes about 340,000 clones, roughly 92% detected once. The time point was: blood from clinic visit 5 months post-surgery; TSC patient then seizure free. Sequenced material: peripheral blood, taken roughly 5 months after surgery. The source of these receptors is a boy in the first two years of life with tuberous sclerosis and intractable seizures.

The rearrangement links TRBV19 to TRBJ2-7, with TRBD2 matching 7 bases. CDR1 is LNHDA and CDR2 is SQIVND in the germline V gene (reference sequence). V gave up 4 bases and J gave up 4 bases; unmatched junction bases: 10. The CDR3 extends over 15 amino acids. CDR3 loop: CASSSSGRVGYEQYF. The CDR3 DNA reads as TGTGCCAGTAGTAGTAGCGGGCGCGTTGGGTACGAGCAGTACTTC.

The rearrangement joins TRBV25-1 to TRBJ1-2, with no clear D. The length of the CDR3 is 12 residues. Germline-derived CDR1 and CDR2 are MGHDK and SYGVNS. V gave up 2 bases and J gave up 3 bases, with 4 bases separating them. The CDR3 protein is CASSEQDYGYTF. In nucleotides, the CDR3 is TGTGCCAGCAGTGAACAGGACTATGGCTACACCTTC.

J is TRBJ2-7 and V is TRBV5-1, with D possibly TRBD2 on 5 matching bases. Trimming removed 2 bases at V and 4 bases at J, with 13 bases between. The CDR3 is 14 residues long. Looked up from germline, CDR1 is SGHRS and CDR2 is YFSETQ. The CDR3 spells CASSFDTGIYEQYF. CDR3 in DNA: TGCGCCAGCAGCTTTGACACGGGGATTTACGAGCAGTACTTC.

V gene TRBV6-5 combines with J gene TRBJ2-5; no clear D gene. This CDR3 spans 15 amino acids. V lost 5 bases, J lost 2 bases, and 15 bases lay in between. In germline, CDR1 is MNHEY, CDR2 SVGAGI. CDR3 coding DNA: TGTGCCAGCAGTCAATCAGGACCGATACAAGAGACCCAGTACTTC. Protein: CASSQSGPIQETQYF.

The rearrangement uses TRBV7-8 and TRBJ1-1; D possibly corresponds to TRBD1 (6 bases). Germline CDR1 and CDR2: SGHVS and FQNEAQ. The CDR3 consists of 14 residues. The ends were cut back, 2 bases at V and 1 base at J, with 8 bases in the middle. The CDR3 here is CASSLLDRNTEAFF. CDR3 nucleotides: TGTGCCAGCAGCTTATTGGACAGGAACACTGAAGCTTTCTTT.

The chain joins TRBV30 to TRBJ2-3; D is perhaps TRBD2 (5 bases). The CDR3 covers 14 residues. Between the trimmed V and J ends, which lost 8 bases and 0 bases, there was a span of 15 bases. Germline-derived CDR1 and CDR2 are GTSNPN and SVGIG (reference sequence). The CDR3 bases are TGTGCCCTGGAATGGATAGCGAGCACAGATACGCAGTATTTT. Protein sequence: CALEWIASTDTQYF.

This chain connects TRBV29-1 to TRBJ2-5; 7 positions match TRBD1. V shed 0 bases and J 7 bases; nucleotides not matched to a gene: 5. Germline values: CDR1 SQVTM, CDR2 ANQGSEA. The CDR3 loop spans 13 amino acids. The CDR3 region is CSVEDDRVGTQYF. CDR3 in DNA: TGCAGCGTTGAAGATGACAGGGTCGGGACCCAGTACTTC.

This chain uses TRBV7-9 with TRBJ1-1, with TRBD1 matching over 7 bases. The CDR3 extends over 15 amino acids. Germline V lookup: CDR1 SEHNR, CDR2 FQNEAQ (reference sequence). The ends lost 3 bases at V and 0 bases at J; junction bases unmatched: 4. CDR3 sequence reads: CASSLFRGLNTEAFF. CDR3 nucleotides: TGTGCCAGCAGCTTGTTCAGGGGGTTGAACACTGAAGCTTTCTTT. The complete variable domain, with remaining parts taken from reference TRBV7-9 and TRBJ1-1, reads DTGVSQNPRHKITKRGQNVTFRCDPISEHNRLYWYRQTLGQGPEFLTYFQNEAQLEKSRLLSDRFSAERPKGSFSTLEIQRTEQGDSAMYLCASSLFRGLNTEAFFGQGTRLTVV.

The CDR3 region is CAWSPGLMAEQYF. In nucleotides, the CDR3 is TGTGCCTGGAGCCCGGGTCTCATGGCCGAGCAGTACTTC. This rearrangement joins TRBV30 to TRBJ2-7; D not resolved. Germline lookup yields CDR1 GTSNPN and CDR2 SVGIG (reference sequence). The CDR3 spans 13 residues. The V end lost 3 bases, the J end lost 6 bases, and 15 bases lay between the germline ends. Complete variable domain (other parts from reference TRBV30 and TRBJ2-7): SQTIHQWPATLVQPVGSPLSLECTVEGTSNPNLYWYRQAAGRGLQLLFYSVGIGQISSEVPQNLSASRPQDRQFILSSKKLLLSDSGFYLCAWSPGLMAEQYFGPGTRLTVT.

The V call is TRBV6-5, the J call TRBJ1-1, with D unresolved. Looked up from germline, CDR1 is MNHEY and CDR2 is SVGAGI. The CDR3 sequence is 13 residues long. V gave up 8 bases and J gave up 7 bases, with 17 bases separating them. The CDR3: CASSPPDGGEAFF. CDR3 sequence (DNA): TGTGCCAGCTCACCCCCTGACGGTGGTGAAGCTTTCTTT.

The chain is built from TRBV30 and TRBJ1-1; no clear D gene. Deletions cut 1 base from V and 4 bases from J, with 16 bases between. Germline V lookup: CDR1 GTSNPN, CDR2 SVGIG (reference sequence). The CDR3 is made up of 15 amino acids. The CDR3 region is CAWSEGVFGGTEAFF. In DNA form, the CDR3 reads TGTGCCTGGAGTGAGGGTGTGTTTGGTGGCACTGAAGCTTTCTTT.

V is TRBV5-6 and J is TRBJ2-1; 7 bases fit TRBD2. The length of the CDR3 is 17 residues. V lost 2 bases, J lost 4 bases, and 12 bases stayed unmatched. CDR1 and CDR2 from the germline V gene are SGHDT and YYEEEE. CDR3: CASSFKLASGTYNEQFF. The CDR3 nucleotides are TGTGCCAGCAGCTTCAAATTAGCTAGCGGAACTTACAATGAGCAGTTCTTC.

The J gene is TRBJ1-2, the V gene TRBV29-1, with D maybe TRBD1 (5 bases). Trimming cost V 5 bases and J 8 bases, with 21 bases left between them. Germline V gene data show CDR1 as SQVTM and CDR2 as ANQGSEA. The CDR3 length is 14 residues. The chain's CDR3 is CSVQFAGLDGGYTF. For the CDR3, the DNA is TGCAGCGTTCAATTCGCGGGGCTCGACGGGGGCTACACCTTC.

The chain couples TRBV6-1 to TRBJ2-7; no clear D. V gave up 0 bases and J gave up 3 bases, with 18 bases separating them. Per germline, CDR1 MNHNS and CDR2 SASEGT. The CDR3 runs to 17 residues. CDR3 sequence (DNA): TGTGCCAGCAGTGAAGCGGTTTTCGAAATTTGGGGCTACGAGCAGTACTTC. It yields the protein CASSEAVFEIWGYEQYF.

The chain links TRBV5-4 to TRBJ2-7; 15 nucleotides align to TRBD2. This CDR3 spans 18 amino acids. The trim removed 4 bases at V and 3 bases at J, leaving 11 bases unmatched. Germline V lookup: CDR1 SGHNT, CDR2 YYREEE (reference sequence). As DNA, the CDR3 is TGTGCCAGCAGCCAACCGGGACTAGCGGGAGGACCCGACTACGAGCAGTACTTC. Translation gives CASSQPGLAGGPDYEQYF.

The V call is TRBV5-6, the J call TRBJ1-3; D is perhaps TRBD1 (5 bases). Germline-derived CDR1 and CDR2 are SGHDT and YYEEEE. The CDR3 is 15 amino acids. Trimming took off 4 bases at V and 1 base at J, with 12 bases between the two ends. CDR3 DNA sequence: TGTGCCAGCAGCCGGGACCTCCCGTCTGGAAACACCATATATTTT. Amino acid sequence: CASSRDLPSGNTIYF.

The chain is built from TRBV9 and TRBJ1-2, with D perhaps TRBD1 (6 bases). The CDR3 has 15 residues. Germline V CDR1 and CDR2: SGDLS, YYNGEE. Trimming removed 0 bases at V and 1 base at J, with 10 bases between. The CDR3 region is CASSVAQGINYGYTF. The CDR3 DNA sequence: TGTGCCAGCAGCGTAGCCCAGGGGATTAACTATGGCTACACCTTC. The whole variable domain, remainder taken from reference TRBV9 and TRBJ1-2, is DSGVTQTPKHLITATGQRVTLRCSPRSGDLSVYWYQQSLDQGLQFLIQYYNGEERAKGNILERFSAQQFPDLHSELNLSSLELGDSALYFCASSVAQGINYGYTFGSGTRLTVV.

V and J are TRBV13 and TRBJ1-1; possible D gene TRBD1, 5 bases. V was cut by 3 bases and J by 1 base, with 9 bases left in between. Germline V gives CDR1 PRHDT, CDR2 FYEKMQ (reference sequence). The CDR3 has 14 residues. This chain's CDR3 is CASSLRQTNTEAFF. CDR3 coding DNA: TGTGCCAGCAGCTTGAGACAGACGAACACTGAAGCTTTCTTT. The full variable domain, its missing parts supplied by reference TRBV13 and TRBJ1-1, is AAGVIQSPRHLIKEKRETATLKCYPIPRHDTVYWYQQGPGQDPQFLISFYEKMQSDKGSIPDRFSAQQFSDYHSELNMSSLELGDSALYFCASSLRQTNTEAFFGQGTRLTVV.

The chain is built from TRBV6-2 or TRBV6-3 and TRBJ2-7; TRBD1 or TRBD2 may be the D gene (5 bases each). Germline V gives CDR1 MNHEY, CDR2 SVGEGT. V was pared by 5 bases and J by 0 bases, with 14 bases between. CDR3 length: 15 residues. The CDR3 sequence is CASSSAGTDSYEQYF. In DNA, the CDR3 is TGTGCCAGCAGTAGCGCCGGGACCGACTCCTACGAGCAGTACTTC.

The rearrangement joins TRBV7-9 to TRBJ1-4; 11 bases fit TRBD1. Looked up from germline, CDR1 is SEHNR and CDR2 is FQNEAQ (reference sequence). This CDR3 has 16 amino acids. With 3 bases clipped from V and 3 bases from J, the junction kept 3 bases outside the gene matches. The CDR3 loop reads CASSLGQGGSNEKLFF. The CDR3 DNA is TGTGCCAGCAGCTTGGGACAGGGGGGGTCTAATGAAAAACTGTTTTTT.

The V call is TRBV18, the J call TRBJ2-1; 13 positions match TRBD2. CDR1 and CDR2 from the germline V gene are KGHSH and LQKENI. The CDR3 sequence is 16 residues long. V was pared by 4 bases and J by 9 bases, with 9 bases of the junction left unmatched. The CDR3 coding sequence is TGTGCCAGCTCACTCGCCCAACTAGCGGGAGGGGTTGAGCAGTTCTTC. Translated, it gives CASSLAQLAGGVEQFF. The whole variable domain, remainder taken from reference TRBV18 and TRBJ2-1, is NAGVMQNPRHLVRRRGQEARLRCSPMKGHSHVYWYRQLPEEGLKFMVYLQKENIIDESGMPKERFSAEFPKEGPSILRIQQVVRGDSAAYFCASSLAQLAGGVEQFFGPGTRLTVL.

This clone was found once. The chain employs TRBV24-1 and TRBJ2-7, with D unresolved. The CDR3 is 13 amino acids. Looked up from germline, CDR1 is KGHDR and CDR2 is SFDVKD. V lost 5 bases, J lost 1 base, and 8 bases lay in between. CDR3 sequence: CATSGSLSYEQYF. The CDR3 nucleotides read TGTGCCACCAGTGGGTCCCTTTCCTACGAGCAGTACTTC.